This paragraph reports one T cell receptor beta chain. With random hexamers, 0.5 to 1 ug RNA was reverse transcribed. One entry per CDR3 protein results from TCRdb running MiXCR on the immunoSEQ multiplex PCR reads. This table holds 55,000 to 80,000 distinct CDR3 sequences, 93% found once. This sample is part of a study of CD8 T cells in Susac syndrome. For the study at large: Roughly 6 sequenced Susac syndrome patients had clinically active disease, while 8 or 9 were in remission.

V shed 6 bases and J shed 3 bases, with 15 bases lying between them. This CDR3 region has 14 residues. Per germline, CDR1 MNHEY and CDR2 SVGEGT. Peripheral blood CD8+ and CD4+ T cells were profiled by TCR beta sequencing. In contrast to the negatively isolated CD8+ and CD4+ T cells, TEMRA cells were FACS-enriched. The sequenced sample consisted of CD4+ T cells from PBMCs. The V and J genes are TRBV6-2 or TRBV6-3 and TRBJ2-7; D is unresolved. This TCR was recovered from a human donor with Susac syndrome. Here the CDR3 DNA reads TGTGCCAGCAGGCCTAACTACAAGAACTACGAGCAGTACTTC. Translating gives CASRPNYKNYEQYF.